This is a list of T cell receptor beta chains from one sample in a study of early T cells in non-severe SARS-CoV-2 infection. TCRdb recomputed calls from the 5' RACE reads with MiXCR, one row per CDR3 protein. The top ten clones hold over 0.6% of a sample with about 27,000 distinct CDR3 sequences, roughly 3% of them seen once. Material: whole blood. All receptors come from an adult who was a healthcare worker with PCR-confirmed SARS-CoV-2 infection or an uninfected control (not recorded which). The CDR3 runs from the conserved cysteine through the conserved F or W. The D gene is left open where the match is weak. Expanded clones are given a class, and other clones once, few, many or no size at all.

clone_size	d_call	v_call	j_call	cdr3_aa	cdr3_nt
many	.	TRBV4-1	TRBJ2-6	CASSQGDTLLSGANVLTF	TGCGCCAGCAGCCAAGGTGACACCCTTCTCTCTGGGGCCAACGTCCTGACTTTC
many	TRBD1	TRBV7-2	TRBJ1-4	CASSPRQGGIEKLFF	TGTGCCAGCAGCCCGAGACAGGGTGGGATTGAAAAACTGTTTTTT
many	TRBD1	TRBV7-2	TRBJ2-1	CASSKFNRQGNEQFF	TGTGCCAGCAGCAAATTCAATCGACAGGGCAATGAGCAGTTCTTC
many	.	TRBV5-6	TRBJ2-2	CASSLSPATGQGRIGELFF	TGTGCCAGCAGCTTGTCACCGGCGACAGGCCAAGGAAGGATCGGGGAGCTGTTTTTT
few	.	TRBV2	TRBJ1-5	CASMGGGASQINQPQHF	TGTGCCAGCATGGGCGGGGGAGCCTCGCAAATTAATCAGCCCCAGCATTTT
many	.	TRBV6-6	TRBJ2-3	CATLWDSTDTQYF	TGTGCCACCCTTTGGGACAGCACAGATACGCAGTATTTT
.	TRBD2	TRBV20-1	TRBJ2-2	CSARGTSIGPGELFF	TGCAGTGCTAGGGGGACTAGCATCGGGCCCGGGGAGCTGTTTTTT
many	TRBD2	TRBV7-3	TRBJ2-1	CASSPGVAGVFDNEQFF	TGTGCCAGCAGCCCCGGGGTAGCGGGGGTATTCGACAATGAGCAGTTCTTC
many	.	TRBV6-1	TRBJ2-5	CASRPGAEETQYF	TGTGCCAGCCGGCCGGGGGCCGAAGAGACCCAGTACTTC
few	.	TRBV7-6	TRBJ1-2	CASSLTENYGYTF	TGTGCCAGCAGCCTTACAGAAAACTATGGCTACACCTTC
many	.	TRBV5-6	TRBJ1-1	CASSHWDSGAEAFF	TGTGCCAGCAGCCATTGGGATAGTGGGGCTGAAGCTTTCTTT
many	.	TRBV6-6	TRBJ1-5	CASTGVVGNQPQHF	TGTGCCAGCACAGGGGTGGTTGGCAATCAGCCCCAGCATTTT
many	.	TRBV30	TRBJ2-3	CAWSVSASTDTQYF	TGTGCCTGGAGTGTTAGCGCCAGCACAGATACGCAGTATTTT
many	.	TRBV19	TRBJ1-5	CASSQGTGNQPQHF	TGTGCCAGTAGTCAAGGGACTGGTAATCAGCCCCAGCATTTT
many	TRBD2	TRBV4-1	TRBJ2-1	CASSQVPTAGFDLYNEQFF	TGCGCCAGCAGCCAAGTCCCGACAGCGGGATTTGACCTTTACAATGAGCAGTTCTTC
many	TRBD2	TRBV29-1	TRBJ2-2	CSVEDLLSTSGANTGELFF	TGCAGCGTTGAAGATCTTCTATCGACTAGCGGGGCGAACACCGGGGAGCTGTTTTTT
many	TRBD1	TRBV6-2/TRBV6-3	TRBJ1-5	CASSSGQGPQPQHF	TGTGCCAGCAGCTCCGGACAGGGCCCACAGCCCCAGCATTTT
.	TRBD2	TRBV12-3/TRBV12-4	TRBJ2-1	CASSLSAGTTYNEQFF	TGTGCCAGCAGTTTATCAGCAGGGACTACCTACAATGAGCAGTTCTTC
many	.	TRBV2	TRBJ2-2	CATQAFTGELFF	TGTGCCACCCAAGCCTTCACCGGGGAGCTGTTTTTT
medium-sized	.	TRBV11-2	TRBJ1-2	CASSHFVQGNYGYTF	TGTGCCAGCAGCCATTTTGTACAGGGCAACTATGGCTACACCTTC
many	TRBD1	TRBV28	TRBJ1-2	CASSSGQGAKGYTF	TGTGCCAGCAGTTCGGGACAGGGGGCGAAGGGCTACACCTTC
many	TRBD1	TRBV12-3/TRBV12-4	TRBJ1-1	CASSLATGKTEAFF	TGTGCCAGCAGTTTAGCGACAGGGAAGACTGAAGCTTTCTTT
many	.	TRBV20-1	TRBJ2-5	CSARGGKETQYF	TGCAGTGCTAGAGGGGGCAAAGAGACCCAGTACTTC
many	.	TRBV20-1	TRBJ2-3	CSATKGDYPVTDTQYF	TGCAGTGCCACCAAGGGGGACTATCCTGTCACAGATACGCAGTATTTT
many	TRBD1	TRBV5-4	TRBJ2-1	CASSSNRDSHNEQFF	TGTGCCAGCAGCTCCAACCGGGACAGCCACAATGAGCAGTTCTTC
many	.	TRBV5-1	TRBJ2-6	CASSFGPASGANVLTF	TGCGCCAGCAGCTTCGGGCCCGCCTCTGGGGCCAACGTCCTGACTTTC
many	.	TRBV7-8	TRBJ2-5	CASSLDGGLSETQYF	TGTGCCAGCAGCTTAGACGGGGGACTGTCTGAGACCCAGTACTTC
.	.	TRBV6-5	TRBJ1-2	CASSSRTDGYTF	TGTGCCAGCAGTTCCCGGACTGATGGCTACACCTTC
many	.	TRBV15	TRBJ2-1	CATSREYRSSGAYNEQFF	TGTGCCACCAGCAGAGAGTACCGTAGCTCGGGGGCTTACAATGAGCAGTTCTTC
.	TRBD2	TRBV20-1	TRBJ2-7	CSACPSGRAYEQYF	TGCAGTGCTTGCCCTAGCGGGAGGGCCTACGAGCAGTACTTC
many	.	TRBV5-1	TRBJ2-2	CASSLDLFGAGELFF	TGCGCCAGCAGCTTGGACCTCTTTGGTGCCGGGGAGCTGTTTTTT
many	.	TRBV3-1	TRBJ1-2	CASSRRNYGYTF	TGTGCCAGCAGTCGACGGAACTATGGCTACACCTTC
many	.	TRBV6-1	TRBJ2-6	CASSVGSGANVLTF	TGTGCCAGCAGTGTTGGTTCTGGGGCCAACGTCCTGACTTTC
many	.	TRBV7-2	TRBJ2-3	CASSPTGGGIVKRDTQYF	TGTGCCAGCAGTCCCACAGGGGGGGGGATTGTAAAAAGAGATACGCAGTATTTT
many	.	TRBV6-1	TRBJ2-6	CASSSKQLSGANVLTF	TGTGCCAGCAGCAGCAAACAGCTATCTGGGGCCAACGTCCTGACTTTC
many	.	TRBV18	TRBJ2-2	CASSPPFAGELFF	TGTGCCAGCTCACCACCGTTTGCCGGGGAGCTGTTTTTT
.	TRBD1	TRBV11-2	TRBJ2-3	CASSPLGGPGDTQYF	TGTGCCAGCAGCCCGCTAGGGGGCCCAGGGGATACGCAGTATTTT
many	.	TRBV6-4	TRBJ2-3	CASSDSESDTQYF	TGTGCCAGCAGTGATTCTGAATCAGATACGCAGTATTTT
many	TRBD1	TRBV6-2/TRBV6-3	TRBJ2-2	CASSWGQRVNTGELFF	TGTGCCAGCAGTTGGGGACAGCGCGTGAACACCGGGGAGCTGTTTTTT
many	.	TRBV12-3/TRBV12-4	TRBJ1-4	CASSLGGNEKLFF	TGTGCCAGCAGTTTAGGCGGAAATGAAAAACTGTTTTTT
.	.	TRBV6-1	TRBJ2-1	CASSLLGYNEQFF	TGTGCCAGCAGTCTATTGGGGTACAATGAGCAGTTCTTC
many	.	TRBV20-1	TRBJ1-6	CSAYRVANSPLHF	TGCAGTGCTTACCGGGTCGCTAATTCACCCCTCCACTTT
many	TRBD1	TRBV19	TRBJ1-5	CASSPTGAGNQPQHF	TGTGCCAGTAGCCCGACAGGGGCGGGGAATCAGCCCCAGCATTTT
many	.	TRBV4-1	TRBJ1-2	CASSQAGGNYGYTF	TGCGCCAGCAGCCAAGCTGGGGGAAACTATGGCTACACCTTC
.	.	TRBV6-5	TRBJ2-3	CASSYRLGETDTQYF	TGTGCCAGCAGTTACCGCCTGGGGGAAACAGATACGCAGTATTTT
many	.	TRBV13	TRBJ1-1	CASSLEGMNTEAFF	TGTGCCAGCAGCTTGGAGGGGATGAACACTGAAGCTTTCTTT
.	.	TRBV12-3/TRBV12-4	TRBJ2-3	CASTPGLPATDTQYF	TGTGCCAGCACTCCGGGCCTCCCCGCGACAGATACGCAGTATTTT
many	TRBD1	TRBV29-1	TRBJ2-1	CSGDRGNYNEQFF	TGCAGCGGGGACAGGGGGAACTACAATGAGCAGTTCTTC